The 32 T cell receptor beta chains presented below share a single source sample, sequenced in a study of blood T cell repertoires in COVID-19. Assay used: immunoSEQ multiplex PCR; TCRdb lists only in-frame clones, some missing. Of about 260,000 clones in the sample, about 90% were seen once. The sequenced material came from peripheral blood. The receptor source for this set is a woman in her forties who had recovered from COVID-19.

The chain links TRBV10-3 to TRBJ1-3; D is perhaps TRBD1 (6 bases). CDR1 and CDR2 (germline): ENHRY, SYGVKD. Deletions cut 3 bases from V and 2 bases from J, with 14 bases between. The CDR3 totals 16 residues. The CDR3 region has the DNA TGTGCCATCAGTGAAGTAGGGGCAGGGGCTGGAAACACCATATATTTT. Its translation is CAISEVGAGAGNTIYF.

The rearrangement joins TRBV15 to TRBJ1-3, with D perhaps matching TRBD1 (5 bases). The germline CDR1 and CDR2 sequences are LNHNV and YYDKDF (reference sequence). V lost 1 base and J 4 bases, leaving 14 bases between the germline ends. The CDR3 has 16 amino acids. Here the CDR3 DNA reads TGTGCCACCAGCAGAGGGGGGACTATGGAAGGAAACACCATATATTTT. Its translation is CATSRGGTMEGNTIYF. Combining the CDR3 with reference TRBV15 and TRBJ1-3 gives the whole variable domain DAMVIQNPRYQVTQFGKPVTLSCSQTLNHNVMYWYQQKSSQAPKLLFHYYDKDFNNEADTPDNFQSRRPNTSFCFLDIRSPGLGDTAMYLCATSRGGTMEGNTIYFGEGSWLTVV.

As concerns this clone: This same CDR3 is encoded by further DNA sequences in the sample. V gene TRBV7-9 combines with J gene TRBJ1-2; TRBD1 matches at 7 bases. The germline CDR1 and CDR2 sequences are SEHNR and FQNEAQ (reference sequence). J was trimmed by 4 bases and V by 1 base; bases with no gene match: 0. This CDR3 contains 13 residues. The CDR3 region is CASSLGQGYGYTF. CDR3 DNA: TGTGCCAGCAGCTTAGGACAGGGCTATGGCTACACCTTC.

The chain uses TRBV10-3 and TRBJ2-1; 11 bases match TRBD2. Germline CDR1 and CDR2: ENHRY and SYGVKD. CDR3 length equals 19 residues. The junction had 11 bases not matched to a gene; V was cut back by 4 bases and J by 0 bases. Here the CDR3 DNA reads TGTGCCATCAGTGCAGAGGGACTAGCGGTATGGGGCTCCTACAATGAGCAGTTCTTC. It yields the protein CAISAEGLAVWGSYNEQFF.

CDR3 DNA sequence: TGTGCCAGCAGTTCAAGGTCGGGGAGCTCCTATAATTCACCCCTCCACTTT. It yields the protein CASSSRSGSSYNSPLHF. The chain has TRBV9 and TRBJ1-6; D unresolved. CDR1 and CDR2 from the germline V gene are SGDLS and YYNGEE. The CDR3 extends over 17 amino acids. V lost 5 bases and J 0 bases, leaving 15 bases between the germline ends.

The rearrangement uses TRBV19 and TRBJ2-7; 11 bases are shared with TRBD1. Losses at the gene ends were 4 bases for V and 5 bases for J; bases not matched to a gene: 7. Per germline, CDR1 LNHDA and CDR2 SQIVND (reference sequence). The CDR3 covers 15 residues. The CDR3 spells CASSNPGQGVHEQYF. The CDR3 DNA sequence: TGTGCCAGTAGTAACCCGGGACAGGGGGTCCACGAGCAGTACTTC.

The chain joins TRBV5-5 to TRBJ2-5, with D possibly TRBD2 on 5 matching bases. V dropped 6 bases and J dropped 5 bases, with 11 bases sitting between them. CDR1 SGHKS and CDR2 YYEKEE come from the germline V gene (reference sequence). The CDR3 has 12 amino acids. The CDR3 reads CASTTGEETQYF. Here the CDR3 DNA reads TGTGCCAGCACCACCGGGGAGGAGACCCAGTACTTC. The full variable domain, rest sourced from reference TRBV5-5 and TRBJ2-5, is DAGVTQSPTHLIKTRGQQVTLRCSPISGHKSVSWYQQVLGQGPQFIFQYYEKEERGRGNFPDRFSARQFPNYSSELNVNALLLGDSALYLCASTTGEETQYFGPGTRLLVL.

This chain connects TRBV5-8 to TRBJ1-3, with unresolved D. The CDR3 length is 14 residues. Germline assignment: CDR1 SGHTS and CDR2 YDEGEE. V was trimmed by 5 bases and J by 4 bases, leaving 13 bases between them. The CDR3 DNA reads TGTGCCAGCAGTAACAGCCATTCCGGAAACACCATATATTTT. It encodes CASSNSHSGNTIYF.

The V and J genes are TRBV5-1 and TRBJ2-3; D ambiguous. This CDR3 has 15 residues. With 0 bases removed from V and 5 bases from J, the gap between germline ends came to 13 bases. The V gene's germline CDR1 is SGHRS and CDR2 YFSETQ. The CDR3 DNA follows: TGCGCCAGCAGCTTGGCCCCAGGTTCAGGAGATACGCAGTATTTT. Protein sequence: CASSLAPGSGDTQYF.

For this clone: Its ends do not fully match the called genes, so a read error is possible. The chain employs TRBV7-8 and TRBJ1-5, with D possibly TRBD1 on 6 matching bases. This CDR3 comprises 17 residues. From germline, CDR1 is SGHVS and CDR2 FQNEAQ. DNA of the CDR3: TGTGCCAGCAGCCTAGCCCGAGGGCAGCGAGGGGGTCAGCCCCAGCATTTT. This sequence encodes CASSLARGQRGGQPQHF.

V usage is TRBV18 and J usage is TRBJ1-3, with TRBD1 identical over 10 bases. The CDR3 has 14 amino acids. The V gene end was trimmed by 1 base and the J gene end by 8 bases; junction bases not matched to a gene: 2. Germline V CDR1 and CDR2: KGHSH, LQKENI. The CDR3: CASSPRTGGDTIYF. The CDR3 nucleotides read TGTGCCAGCTCACCACGGACAGGGGGGGACACCATATATTTT.

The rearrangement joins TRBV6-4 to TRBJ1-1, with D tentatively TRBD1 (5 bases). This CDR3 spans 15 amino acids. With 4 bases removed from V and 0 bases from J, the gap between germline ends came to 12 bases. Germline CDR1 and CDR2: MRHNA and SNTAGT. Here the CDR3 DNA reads TGTGCCAGCAGTGTTTCAGGGCCCATGAACACTGAAGCTTTCTTT. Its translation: CASSVSGPMNTEAFF.

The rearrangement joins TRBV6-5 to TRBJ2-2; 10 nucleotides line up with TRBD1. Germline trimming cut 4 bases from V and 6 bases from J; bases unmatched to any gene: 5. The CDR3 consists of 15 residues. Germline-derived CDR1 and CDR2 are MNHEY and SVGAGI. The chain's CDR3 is CASSFPGTGAGELFF. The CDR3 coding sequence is TGTGCCAGCAGTTTCCCCGGGACAGGGGCCGGGGAGCTGTTTTTT.

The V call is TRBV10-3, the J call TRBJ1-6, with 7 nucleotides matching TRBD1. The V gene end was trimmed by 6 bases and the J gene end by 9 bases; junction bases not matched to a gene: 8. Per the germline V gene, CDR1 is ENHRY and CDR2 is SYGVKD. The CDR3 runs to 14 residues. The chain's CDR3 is CAIRADRVASPLHF. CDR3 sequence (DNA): TGTGCCATCAGGGCAGACAGGGTGGCTTCACCCCTCCACTTT.

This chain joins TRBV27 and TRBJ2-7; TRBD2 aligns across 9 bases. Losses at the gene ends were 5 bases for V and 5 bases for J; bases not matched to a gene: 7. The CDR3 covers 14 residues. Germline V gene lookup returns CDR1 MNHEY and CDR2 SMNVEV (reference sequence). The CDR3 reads CASSASGAWDEQYF. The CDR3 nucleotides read TGTGCCAGCAGTGCTAGCGGGGCTTGGGACGAGCAGTACTTC.

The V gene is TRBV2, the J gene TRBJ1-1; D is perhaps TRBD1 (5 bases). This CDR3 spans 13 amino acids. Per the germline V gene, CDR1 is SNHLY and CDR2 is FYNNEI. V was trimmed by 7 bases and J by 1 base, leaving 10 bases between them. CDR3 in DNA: TGTGCCAGCACCCTGGGGCCGAACACTGAAGCTTTCTTT. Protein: CASTLGPNTEAFF.

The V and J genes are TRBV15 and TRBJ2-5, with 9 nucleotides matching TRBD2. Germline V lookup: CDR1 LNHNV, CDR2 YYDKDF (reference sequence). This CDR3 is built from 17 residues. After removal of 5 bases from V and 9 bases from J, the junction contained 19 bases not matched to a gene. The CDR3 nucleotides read TGTGCCACCAGCCCTTGGGGAAGCGGGGGGTTAGAGATGCCCCAGTACTTC. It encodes CATSPWGSGGLEMPQYF. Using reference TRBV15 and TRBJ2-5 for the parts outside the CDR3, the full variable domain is DAMVIQNPRYQVTQFGKPVTLSCSQTLNHNVMYWYQQKSSQAPKLLFHYYDKDFNNEADTPDNFQSRRPNTSFCFLDIRSPGLGDTAMYLCATSPWGSGGLEMPQYFGPGTRLLVL.

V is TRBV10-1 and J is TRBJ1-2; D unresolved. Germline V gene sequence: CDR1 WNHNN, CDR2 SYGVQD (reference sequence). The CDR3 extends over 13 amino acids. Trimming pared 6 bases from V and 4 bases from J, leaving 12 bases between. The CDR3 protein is CASSSGFGYGYTF. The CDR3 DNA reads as TGCGCCAGCAGCTCCGGGTTCGGCTATGGCTACACCTTC.

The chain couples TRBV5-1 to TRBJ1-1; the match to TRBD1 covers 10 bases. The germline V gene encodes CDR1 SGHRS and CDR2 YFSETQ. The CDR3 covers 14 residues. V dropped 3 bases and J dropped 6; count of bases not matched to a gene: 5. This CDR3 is CASSWGTGVPEAFF. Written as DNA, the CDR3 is TGCGCCAGCAGCTGGGGGACAGGGGTCCCTGAAGCTTTCTTT.

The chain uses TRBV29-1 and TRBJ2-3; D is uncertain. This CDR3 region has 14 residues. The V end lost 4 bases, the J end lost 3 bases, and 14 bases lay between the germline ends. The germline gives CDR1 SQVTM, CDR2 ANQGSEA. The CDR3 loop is CSVARSSGTDTQYF. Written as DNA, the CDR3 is TGCAGCGTTGCGCGGAGTTCTGGTACAGATACGCAGTATTTT.

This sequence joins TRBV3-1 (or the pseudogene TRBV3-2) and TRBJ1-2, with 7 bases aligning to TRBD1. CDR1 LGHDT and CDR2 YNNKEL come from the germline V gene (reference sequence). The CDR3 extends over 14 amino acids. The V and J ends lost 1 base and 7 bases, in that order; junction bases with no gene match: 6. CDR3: CASSQVGGAGGYTF. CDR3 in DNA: TGTGCCAGCAGCCAAGTAGGGGGCGCGGGTGGCTACACCTTC.

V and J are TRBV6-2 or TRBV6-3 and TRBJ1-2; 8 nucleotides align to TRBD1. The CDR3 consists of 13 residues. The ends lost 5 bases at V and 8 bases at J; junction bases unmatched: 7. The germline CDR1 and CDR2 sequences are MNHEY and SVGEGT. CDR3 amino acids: CASSKDRAVGYTF. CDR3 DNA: TGTGCCAGCAGTAAGGACAGGGCAGTCGGCTACACCTTC.

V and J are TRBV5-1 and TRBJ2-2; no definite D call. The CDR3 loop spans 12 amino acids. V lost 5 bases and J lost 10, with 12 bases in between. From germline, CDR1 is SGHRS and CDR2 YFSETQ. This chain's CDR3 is CASSYGPAELFF. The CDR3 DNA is TGCGCCAGCAGTTATGGGCCCGCGGAGCTGTTTTTT.

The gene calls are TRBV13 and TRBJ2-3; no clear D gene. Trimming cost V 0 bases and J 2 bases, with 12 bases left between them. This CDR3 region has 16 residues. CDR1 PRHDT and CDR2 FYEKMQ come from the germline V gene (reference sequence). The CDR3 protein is CASSLGTGLLTDTQYF. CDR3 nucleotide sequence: TGTGCCAGCAGCTTAGGTACGGGTCTCCTCACAGATACGCAGTATTTT.

For the CDR3, the DNA is TGTGCCAGCAGCTTCCATGACAGGGGGTGGAACACTGAAGCTTTCTTT. Translation gives CASSFHDRGWNTEAFF. The chain has TRBV7-8 and TRBJ1-1; 9 positions match TRBD1. Germline CDR1 and CDR2: SGHVS and FQNEAQ. This CDR3 has 16 residues. The J segment lost 1 base and the V segment lost 3 bases, leaving 6 bases of the junction unmatched.

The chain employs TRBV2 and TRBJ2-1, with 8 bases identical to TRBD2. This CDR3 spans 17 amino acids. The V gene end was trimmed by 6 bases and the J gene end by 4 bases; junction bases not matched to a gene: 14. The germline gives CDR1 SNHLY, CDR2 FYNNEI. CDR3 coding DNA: TGTGCCAGCAGCACTAAGCGGGCGGGGGGCCAGTACAATGAGCAGTTCTTC. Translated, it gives CASSTKRAGGQYNEQFF. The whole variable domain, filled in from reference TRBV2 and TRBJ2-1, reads EPEVTQTPSHQVTQMGQEVILRCVPISNHLYFYWYRQILGQKVEFLVSFYNNEISEKSEIFDDQFSVERPDGSNFTLKIRSTKLEDSAMYFCASSTKRAGGQYNEQFFGPGTRLTVL.

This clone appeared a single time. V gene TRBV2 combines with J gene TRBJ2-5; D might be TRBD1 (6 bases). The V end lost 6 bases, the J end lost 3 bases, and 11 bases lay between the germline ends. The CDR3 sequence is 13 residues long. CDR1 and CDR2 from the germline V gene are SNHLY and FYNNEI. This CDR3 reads CASRAGTKETQYF. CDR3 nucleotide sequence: TGTGCCAGCAGGGCCGGGACAAAAGAGACCCAGTACTTC.

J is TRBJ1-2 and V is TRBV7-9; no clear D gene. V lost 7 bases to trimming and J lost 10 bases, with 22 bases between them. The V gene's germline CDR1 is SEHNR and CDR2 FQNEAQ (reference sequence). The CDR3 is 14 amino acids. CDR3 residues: CASILGGPTGIYTF. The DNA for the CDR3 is TGTGCCAGCATCCTCGGCGGGCCCACGGGAATCTACACCTTC.

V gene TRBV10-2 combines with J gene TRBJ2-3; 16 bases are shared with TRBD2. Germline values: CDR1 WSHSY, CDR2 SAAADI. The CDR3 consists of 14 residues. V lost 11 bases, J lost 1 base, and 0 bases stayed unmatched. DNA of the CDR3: TGCGCCGGGACTAGCGGGGGGGGCACAGATACGCAGTATTTT. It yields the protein CAGTSGGGTDTQYF.

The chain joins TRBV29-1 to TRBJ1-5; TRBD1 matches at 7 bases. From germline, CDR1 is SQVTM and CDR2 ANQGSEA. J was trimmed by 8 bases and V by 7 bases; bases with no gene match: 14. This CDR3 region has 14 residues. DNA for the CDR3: TGCAGCGCCCAGACAGGGTTCGGGTGGGAGCCCCAGCATTTT. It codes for CSAQTGFGWEPQHF.

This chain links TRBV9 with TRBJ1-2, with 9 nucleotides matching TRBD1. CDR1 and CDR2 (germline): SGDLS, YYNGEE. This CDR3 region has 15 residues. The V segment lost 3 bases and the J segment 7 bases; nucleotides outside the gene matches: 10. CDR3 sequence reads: CASSGPGQGFFGYTF. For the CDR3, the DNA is TGTGCCAGCAGCGGACCGGGACAGGGTTTTTTTGGCTACACCTTC.

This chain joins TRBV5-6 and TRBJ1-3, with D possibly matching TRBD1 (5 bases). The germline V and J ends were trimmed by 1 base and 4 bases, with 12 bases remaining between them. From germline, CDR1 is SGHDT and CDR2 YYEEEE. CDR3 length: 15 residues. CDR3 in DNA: TGTGCCAGCAGCTTGTCCCCAGGGCCAGGAAACACCATATATTTT. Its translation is CASSLSPGPGNTIYF.